The subject of this entry is one T cell receptor beta chain. Its antigen specificity is not known. To determine HCMV serostatus, a commercial ELISA kit was used to detect HCMV-specific IgG in serum. Ficoll density gradient centrifugation was used to isolate peripheral blood mononuclear cells from blood. The CDR3, cysteine through phenylalanine, is 14 amino acids long. There is no recorded DNA. These data belong to a study of T cells expressing NK-cell markers (dated by TCRdb to about 2020). For the wider study: In sorted CD3+CD56+NKG2C+, CD3+CD56+NKG2C- and CD3+CD56-NKG2C+ T-cell subsets from about eight donors, TCR beta-chain repertoires were profiled. The study sequenced eight donors, all healthy volunteers chosen at random: three men and five women. Most of the eight sequenced donors were HCMV-seropositive and one was HCMV-seronegative. The libraries were sequenced on Illumina HiSeq 2000/2500, MiSeq or NextSeq, producing 2 x 150 bp reads.

The sample was run on an Illumina HiSeq 2000. TCR beta cDNA libraries were prepared using 5'RACE template switching, which introduced a universal primer site and unique molecular identifiers. cDNA synthesis was primed from the TCR beta constant segment, followed by two successive PCR amplification steps. The authors' analysis ran thus. MIGEC was used to demultiplex reads and group the reads by UMI, and MiTCR was used to assemble and quantify clonotypes. To remove erroneous sequences, TCR cDNA sequences were retained only when supported by two or more reads. The tcR package was used for downstream repertoire analysis, and clonotypes were matched across fractions by CDR3 nucleotide sequence plus V segment. VDJmatch was used to annotate antigen specificity against VDJdb, with one amino acid substitution allowed in CDR3. Each CDR3 protein sequence appears as one entry after TCRdb reprocessed the reads, and no DNA is included. The V and J calls and clone size are TCRdb's, not the authors'. The sample's own table lists fewer than 400,000 distinct CDR3 sequences. The leading ten clones occupy 5% to 5.5% of the sample.

On the study overall, not on this receptor specifically: In 5 to 7 donors, the dominant CD3+CD56+NKG2C+ clonotypes ranked among the top 10 CD8+ clonotypes, making up roughly 1.0-8% of CD8+ T cells. Whether the expanded NKG2C-expressing T cell clones were specific for HCMV antigens remained unclear. Those dominant clonotypes were again the most abundant among CD3+CD56-NKG2C+ cells in a handful of donors, at about 25-60.1%.

This sequence was found in a man aged 18-75 years in good health. The sequenced sample was blood T cells: a sorted CD56 or NKG2C T cell subset, CD4+ or CD8+ T cells, or bulk PBMC T cells (not recorded which). The chain is assembled from TRBV12-3 or TRBV12-4 and TRBJ1-4; the TCRdb call, TRBD1, lacks DNA for checking. The CDR3 has the sequence CASSFGAMGEKLFF.